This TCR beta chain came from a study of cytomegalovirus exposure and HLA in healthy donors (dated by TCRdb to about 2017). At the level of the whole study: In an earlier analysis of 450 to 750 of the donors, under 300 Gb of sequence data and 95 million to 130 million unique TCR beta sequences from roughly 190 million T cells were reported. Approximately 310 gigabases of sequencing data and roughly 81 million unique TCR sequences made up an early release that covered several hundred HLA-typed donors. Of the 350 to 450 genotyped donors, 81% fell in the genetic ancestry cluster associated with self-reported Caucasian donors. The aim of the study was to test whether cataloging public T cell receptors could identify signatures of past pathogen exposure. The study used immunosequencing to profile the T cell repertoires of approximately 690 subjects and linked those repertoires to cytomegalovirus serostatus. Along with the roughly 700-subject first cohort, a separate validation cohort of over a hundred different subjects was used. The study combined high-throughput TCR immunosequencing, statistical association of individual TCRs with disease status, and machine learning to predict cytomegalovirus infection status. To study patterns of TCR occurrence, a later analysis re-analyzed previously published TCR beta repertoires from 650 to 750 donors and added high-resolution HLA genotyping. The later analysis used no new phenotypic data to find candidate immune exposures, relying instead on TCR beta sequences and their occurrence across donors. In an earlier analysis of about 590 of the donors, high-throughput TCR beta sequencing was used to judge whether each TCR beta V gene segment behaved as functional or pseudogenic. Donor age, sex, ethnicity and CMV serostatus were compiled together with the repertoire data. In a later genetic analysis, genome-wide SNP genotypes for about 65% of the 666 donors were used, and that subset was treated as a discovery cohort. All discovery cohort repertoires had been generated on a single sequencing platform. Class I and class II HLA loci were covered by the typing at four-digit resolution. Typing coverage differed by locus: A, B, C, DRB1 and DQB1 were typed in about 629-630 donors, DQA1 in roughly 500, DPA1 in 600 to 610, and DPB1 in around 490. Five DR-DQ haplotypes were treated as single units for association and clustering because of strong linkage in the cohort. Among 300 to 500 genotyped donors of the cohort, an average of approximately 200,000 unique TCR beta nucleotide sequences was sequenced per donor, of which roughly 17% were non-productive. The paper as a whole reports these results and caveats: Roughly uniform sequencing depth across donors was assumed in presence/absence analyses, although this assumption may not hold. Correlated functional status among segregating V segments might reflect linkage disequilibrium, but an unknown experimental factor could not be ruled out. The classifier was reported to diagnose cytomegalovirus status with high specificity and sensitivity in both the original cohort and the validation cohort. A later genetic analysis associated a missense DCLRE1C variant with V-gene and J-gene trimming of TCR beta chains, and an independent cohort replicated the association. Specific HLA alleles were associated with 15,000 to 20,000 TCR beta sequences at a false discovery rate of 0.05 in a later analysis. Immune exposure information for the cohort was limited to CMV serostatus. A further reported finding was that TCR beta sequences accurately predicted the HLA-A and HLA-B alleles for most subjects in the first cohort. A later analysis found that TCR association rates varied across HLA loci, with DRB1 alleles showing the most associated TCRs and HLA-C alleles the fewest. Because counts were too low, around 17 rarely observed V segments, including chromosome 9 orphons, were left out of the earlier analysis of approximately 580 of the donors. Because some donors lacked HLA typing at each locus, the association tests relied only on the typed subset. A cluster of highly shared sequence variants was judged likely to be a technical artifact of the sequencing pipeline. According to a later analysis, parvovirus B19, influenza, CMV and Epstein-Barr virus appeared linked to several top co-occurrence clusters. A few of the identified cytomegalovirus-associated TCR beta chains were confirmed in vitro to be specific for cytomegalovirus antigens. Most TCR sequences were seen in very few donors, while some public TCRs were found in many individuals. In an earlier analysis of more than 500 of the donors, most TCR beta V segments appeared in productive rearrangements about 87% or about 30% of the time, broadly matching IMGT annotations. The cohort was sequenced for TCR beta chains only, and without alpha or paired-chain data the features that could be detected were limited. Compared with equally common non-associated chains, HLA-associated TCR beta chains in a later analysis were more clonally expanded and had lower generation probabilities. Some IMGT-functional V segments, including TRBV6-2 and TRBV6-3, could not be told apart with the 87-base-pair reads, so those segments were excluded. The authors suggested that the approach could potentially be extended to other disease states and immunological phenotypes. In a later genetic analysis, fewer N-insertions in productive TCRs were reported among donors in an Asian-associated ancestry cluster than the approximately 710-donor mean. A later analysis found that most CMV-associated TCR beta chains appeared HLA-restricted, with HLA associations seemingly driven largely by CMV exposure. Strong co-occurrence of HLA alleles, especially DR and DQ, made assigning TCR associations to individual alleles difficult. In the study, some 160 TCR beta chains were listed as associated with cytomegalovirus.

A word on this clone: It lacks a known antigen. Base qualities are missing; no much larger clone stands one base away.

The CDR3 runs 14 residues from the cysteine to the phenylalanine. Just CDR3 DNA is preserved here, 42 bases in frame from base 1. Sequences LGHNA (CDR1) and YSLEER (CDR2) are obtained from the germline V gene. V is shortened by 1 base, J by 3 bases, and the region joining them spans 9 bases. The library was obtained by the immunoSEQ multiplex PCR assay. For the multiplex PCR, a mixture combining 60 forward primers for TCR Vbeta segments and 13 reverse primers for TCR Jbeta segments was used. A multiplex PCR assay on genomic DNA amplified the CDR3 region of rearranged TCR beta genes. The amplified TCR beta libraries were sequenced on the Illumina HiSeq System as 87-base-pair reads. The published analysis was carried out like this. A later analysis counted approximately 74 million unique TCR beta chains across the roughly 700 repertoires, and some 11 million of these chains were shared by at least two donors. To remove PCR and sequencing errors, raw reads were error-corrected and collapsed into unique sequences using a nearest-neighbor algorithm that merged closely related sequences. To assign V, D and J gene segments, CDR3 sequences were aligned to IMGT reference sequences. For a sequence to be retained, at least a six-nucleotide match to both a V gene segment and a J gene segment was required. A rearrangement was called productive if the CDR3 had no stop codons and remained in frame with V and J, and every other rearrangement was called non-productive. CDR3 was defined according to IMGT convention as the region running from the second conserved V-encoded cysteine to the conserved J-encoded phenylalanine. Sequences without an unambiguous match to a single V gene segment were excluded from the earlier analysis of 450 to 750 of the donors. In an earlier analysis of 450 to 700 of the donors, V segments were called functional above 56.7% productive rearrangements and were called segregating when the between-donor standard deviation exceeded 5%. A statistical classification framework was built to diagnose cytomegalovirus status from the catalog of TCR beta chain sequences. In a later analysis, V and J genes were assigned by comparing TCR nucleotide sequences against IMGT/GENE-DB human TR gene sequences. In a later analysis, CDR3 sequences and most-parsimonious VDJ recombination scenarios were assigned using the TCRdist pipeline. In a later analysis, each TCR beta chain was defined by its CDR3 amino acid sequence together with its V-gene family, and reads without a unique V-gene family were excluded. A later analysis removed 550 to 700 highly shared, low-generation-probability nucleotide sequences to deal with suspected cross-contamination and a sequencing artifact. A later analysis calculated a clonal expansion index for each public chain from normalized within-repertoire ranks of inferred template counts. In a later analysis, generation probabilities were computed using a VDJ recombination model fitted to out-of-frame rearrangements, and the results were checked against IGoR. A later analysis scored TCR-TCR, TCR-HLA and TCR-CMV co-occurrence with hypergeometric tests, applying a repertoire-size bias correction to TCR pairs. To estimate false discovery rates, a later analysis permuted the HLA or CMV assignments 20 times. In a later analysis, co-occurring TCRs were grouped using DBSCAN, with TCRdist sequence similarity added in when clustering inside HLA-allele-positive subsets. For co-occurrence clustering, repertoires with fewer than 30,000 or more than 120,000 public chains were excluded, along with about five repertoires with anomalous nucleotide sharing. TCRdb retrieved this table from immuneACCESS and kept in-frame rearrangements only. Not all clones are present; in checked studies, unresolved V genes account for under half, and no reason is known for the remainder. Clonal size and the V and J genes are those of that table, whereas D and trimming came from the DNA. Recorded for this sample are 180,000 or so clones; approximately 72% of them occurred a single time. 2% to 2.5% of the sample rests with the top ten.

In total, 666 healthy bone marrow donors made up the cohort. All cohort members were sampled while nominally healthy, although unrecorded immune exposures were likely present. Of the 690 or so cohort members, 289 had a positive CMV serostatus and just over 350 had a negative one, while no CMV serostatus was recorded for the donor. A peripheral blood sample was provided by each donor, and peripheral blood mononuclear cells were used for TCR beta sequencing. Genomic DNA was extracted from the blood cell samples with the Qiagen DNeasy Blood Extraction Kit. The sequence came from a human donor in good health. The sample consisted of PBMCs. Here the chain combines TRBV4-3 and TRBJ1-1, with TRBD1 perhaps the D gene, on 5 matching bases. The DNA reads TGCGCCAGCAGCCAAGTAACGGGGGACACTGAAGCTTTCTTT. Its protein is CASSQVTGDTEAFF.